One and the same sample provided the 20 T cell receptor beta chains below, sequenced in a study of T cells in Graves' hyperthyroidism and ophthalmopathy. Template material for amplifying TCR beta CDR3 regions consisted of RNA transcripts. An initial round of RT-PCR targeting the TCR CDR3 relied on the HTBI primer set. Each CDR3 protein gets one entry after TCRdb re-called the multiplex PCR reads with MiXCR. The sample has 300,000 to 400,000 distinct CDR3 sequences, over 15% seen once. Sequenced: blood. The receptors derive from a woman aged 45-59 years with Graves' hyperthyroidism.

This sequence joins TRBV20-1 and TRBJ2-1, with 9 positions matching TRBD1. This CDR3 has 14 residues. Losses at the gene ends were 7 bases for V and 7 bases for J; bases not matched to a gene: 11. Germline V gives CDR1 DFQATT, CDR2 SNEGSKA (reference sequence). Here the CDR3 reads CSGSGTGSRNEQFF. The CDR3 bases are TGCAGTGGCTCCGGGACAGGGAGCAGGAATGAGCAGTTCTTC.

Of note for this clonotype: One base away lies a much larger clone, so this may be a sequencing read error. The rearrangement joins TRBV5-1 to TRBJ1-2, with a possible D match to TRBD1 (5 bases). The CDR3 runs 14 residues. Germline V gene data show CDR1 as SGHRS and CDR2 as YFSETQ. Between the trimmed V and J ends, which lost 0 bases and 4 bases, there was a span of 10 bases. The chain's CDR3 is CASSLGDGVYGYTF. CDR3 coding DNA: TGCGCCAGCAGCTTGGGGGACGGTGTCTATGGCTACACCTTC.

CDR3 protein: CASRLGGGSYNEQFF. The CDR3, as DNA: TGTGCCAGCAGACTCGGGGGGGGCTCCTACAATGAGCAGTTCTTC. J is TRBJ2-1 and V is TRBV6-1; 8 bases line up with TRBD2. The CDR3 has 15 residues. Losses at the gene ends were 6 bases for V and 0 bases for J; bases not matched to a gene: 4. Germline CDR1 is MNHNS and CDR2 is SASEGT.

This rearrangement joins TRBV7-8 to TRBJ1-4; TRBD1 might be the D (5 bases). The V gene's germline CDR1 is SGHVS and CDR2 FQNEAQ. This CDR3 has 16 amino acids. Deletions cut 2 bases from V and 0 bases from J, with 10 bases between. As DNA, the CDR3 is TGTGCCAGCAGCTTAAGTGGGGGATCAACTAATGAAAAACTGTTTTTT. This codes for CASSLSGGSTNEKLFF.

This clonotype was picked up many times. Here the CDR3 reads CASISLAGSEETQYF. For the CDR3, the DNA is TGTGCCAGCATATCACTAGCGGGGTCTGAAGAGACCCAGTACTTC. This sequence joins TRBV2 and TRBJ2-5, with TRBD2 matching over 10 bases. J lost 3 bases, V lost 7 bases, and 8 bases had no gene match. Germline V lookup: CDR1 SNHLY, CDR2 FYNNEI. This CDR3 is built from 15 residues.

This clonotype was picked up many times. J is TRBJ2-3 and V is TRBV5-1; 10 bases fit TRBD2. V lost 2 bases and J lost 4; bases outside the gene matches: 4. Per germline, CDR1 SGHRS and CDR2 YFSETQ. CDR3 length: 15 amino acids. CDR3 coding DNA: TGCGCCAGCAGCTTAAGCGGGAGGGCCCCAGATACGCAGTATTTT. This sequence encodes CASSLSGRAPDTQYF.

This clonotype was counted a few times. One end of the junction is discordant with germline, which a read error may explain. The V gene is TRBV11-2, the J gene TRBJ1-3; D is perhaps TRBD1 (5 bases). Germline values: CDR1 SGHAT, CDR2 FQNNGV. CDR3 size: 16 residues. The CDR3 loop reads CASNLRPGPGSNTIYF. The CDR3 region has the DNA TGTGCCAGCAACTTACGTCCCGGCCCAGGGAGTAACACCATATATTTT. The whole variable domain, remainder taken from reference TRBV11-2 and TRBJ1-3, is EAGVAQSPRYKIIEKRQSVAFWCNPISGHATLYWYQQILGQGPKLLIQFQNNGVVDDSQLPKDRFSAERLKGVDSTLKIQPAKLEDSAVYLCASNLRPGPGSNTIYFGEGSWLTVV.

This clonotype was counted a few times. The CDR3 nucleotides read TGTGCCAGCCGGGACAGAGCGGGCGAGCAGTACGTC. Translating it yields CASRDRAGEQYV. The V and J genes are TRBV27 and TRBJ2-7; D is perhaps TRBD1 (7 bases). The CDR3 sequence is 12 residues long. V dropped 8 bases and J dropped 6 bases, with 14 bases sitting between them. Germline loops: CDR1 MNHEY, CDR2 SMNVEV (reference sequence).

This chain uses TRBV18 with TRBJ2-2; either TRBD1 or TRBD2 may supply D (5 bases each). The V end lost 2 bases, the J end lost 8 bases, and 15 bases lay between the germline ends. Germline V lookup: CDR1 KGHSH, CDR2 LQKENI. There are 15 residues in the CDR3. The CDR3 region has the DNA TGTGCCAGCTCACCATCCCGGGACGCAGATGGGGAGCTGTTTTTT. Protein: CASSPSRDADGELFF.

This clonotype appeared a few times. This chain connects TRBV3-1 to TRBJ2-7; TRBD1 matches at 9 bases. Germline V lookup: CDR1 LGHDT, CDR2 YNNKEL (reference sequence). V gave up 2 bases and J gave up 5 bases; unmatched junction bases: 7. The CDR3 is 15 amino acids. The CDR3 coding sequence is TGTGCCAGCAGCCAATCCTGGGACAGGGTCCACGAGCAGTACTTC. Its protein is CASSQSWDRVHEQYF.

This clonotype appeared many times. This chain uses TRBV5-5 with TRBJ2-1, with D unclear. Germline values: CDR1 SGHKS, CDR2 YYEKEE (reference sequence). The CDR3 is made up of 16 amino acids. V lost 4 bases to trimming and J lost 2 bases, with 16 bases between them. The CDR3 here is CASSPAQWETYNEQFF. The CDR3 DNA reads TGTGCCAGCAGCCCTGCACAGTGGGAAACCTACAATGAGCAGTTCTTC.

This clonotype has ten or more counts. V is TRBV27 and J is TRBJ2-3; 8 positions agree with TRBD2. The germline gives CDR1 MNHEY, CDR2 SMNVEV (reference sequence). With 8 bases clipped from V and 8 bases from J, the junction kept 6 bases outside the gene matches. The CDR3 covers 12 residues. This chain's CDR3 is CASGRGGGTQYF. The CDR3 region has the DNA TGTGCCAGCGGACGGGGGGGCGGTACGCAGTATTTT.

This clonotype was counted between two and nine times. The genes are TRBV27 and TRBJ2-6; D perhaps matches TRBD2 (5 bases). The CDR3 has 15 amino acids. CDR1 is MNHEY and CDR2 is SMNVEV in the germline V gene (reference sequence). The V end lost 3 bases, the J end lost 2 bases, and 8 bases lay between the germline ends. DNA for the CDR3: TGTGCCAGCAGTTTTAGCGTGCCTGGGGCCAACGTCCTGACTTTC. Translating gives CASSFSVPGANVLTF.

The J gene is TRBJ2-7, the V gene TRBV12-3 or TRBV12-4; the match to TRBD2 covers 12 bases. Germline trimming cut 4 bases from V and 2 bases from J; bases unmatched to any gene: 9. This CDR3 region has 17 residues. As DNA, the CDR3 is TGTGCCAGCAGTTCCGGACTAGCGGGACAATATACCTACGAGCAGTACTTC. As protein: CASSSGLAGQYTYEQYF.

Notes on this clonotype: A single base separates this from a much larger clone, so it may be a read error. This chain uses TRBV6-2 or TRBV6-3 with TRBJ1-2; a possible D gene is TRBD1 (5 bases). The CDR3 covers 14 residues. Germline CDR1 is MNHEY and CDR2 is SVGEGT. CDR3 in DNA: TGTGCCAGCAGTTTACCGACAGCTAACTATTGCTACACCTTC. This translates into CASSLPTANYCYTF.

In its sample, this clonotype was seen many times. The chain combines TRBV7-9 with TRBJ2-7; maybe TRBD2 (6 bases). The length of the CDR3 is 15 residues. Per germline, CDR1 SEHNR and CDR2 FQNEAQ (reference sequence). Trimming pared 1 base from V and 3 bases from J, leaving 13 bases between. The CDR3 nucleotides read TGTGCCAGCAGCTTAGGACCTAGCGCGTACTACGAGCAGTACTTC. Translating gives CASSLGPSAYYEQYF. Together with reference TRBV7-9 and TRBJ2-7, the CDR3 gives the full variable domain: DTGVSQNPRHKITKRGQNVTFRCDPISEHNRLYWYRQTLGQGPEFLTYFQNEAQLEKSRLLSDRFSAERPKGSFSTLEIQRTEQGDSAMYLCASSLGPSAYYEQYFGPGTRLTVT.

The V and J genes are TRBV2 and TRBJ1-2; 7 bases agree with TRBD1. CDR3 length equals 13 residues. Germline CDR1 and CDR2: SNHLY and FYNNEI. V gave up 6 bases and J gave up 2 bases; unmatched junction bases: 3. The DNA for the CDR3 is TGTGCCAGCAGGCAACAGGGGAACTATGGCTACACCTTC. Its protein is CASRQQGNYGYTF.

The chain links TRBV20-1 to TRBJ1-2; no reliable D call. Germline values: CDR1 DFQATT, CDR2 SNEGSKA (reference sequence). V dropped 1 base and J dropped 0 bases, with 6 bases sitting between them. This CDR3 region has 13 residues. CDR3 sequence reads: CSARAGTNYGYTF. The CDR3, as DNA: TGCAGTGCTAGAGCCGGGACTAACTATGGCTACACCTTC.

About this clonotype itself: A read error may be the cause here, since a much bigger clone is one base away. The V and J genes are TRBV6-1 and TRBJ2-2; D unclear. The CDR3 has 11 residues. CDR1 and CDR2 (germline): MNHNS, SASEGT. V was trimmed by 3 bases and J by 7 bases, leaving 3 bases between them. The CDR3 DNA follows: TGTGCCAGCAGTGAGATCGGGGAGCTGTTTTTT. It specifies CASSEIGELFF.

This clonotype was seen repeatedly, ten times or more. This chain joins TRBV7-9 and TRBJ2-3; D gene unclear. CDR3 length: 13 amino acids. V lost 2 bases to trimming and J lost 6 bases, with 9 bases between them. Germline V gene lookup returns CDR1 SEHNR and CDR2 FQNEAQ (reference sequence). Written as DNA, the CDR3 is TGTGCCAGCAGCTTAAGCTACGCCGATACGCAGTATTTT. It yields the protein CASSLSYADTQYF.